The rows below give T cell receptor beta chains drawn from one sample of a study of identical twins. TCRdb re-derived calls from the 5' RACE reads in MiXCR, one entry per CDR3 protein. The sample contains around 1.7 million distinct CDR3 sequences, around 33% of which appear only once. The sequenced sample was cord blood. The source of these receptors is a newborn girl in good health. CDR3s include the opening cysteine and the closing phenylalanine or tryptophan. The order of the fields is clone size, J gene, D gene, V gene, CDR3 DNA, CDR3 protein. A D gene is named only where the DNA matches it firmly. Clone size, where shown, is once, few, many, or a class for clones that have expanded.

clone size: NA; J gene: TRBJ2-1; D gene: NA; V gene: TRBV5-1; CDR3 DNA: TGCGCCAGCAGCTTGCCGCTCGTCCCAGACGGGTCCTACAATGAGCAGTTCTTC; CDR3 protein: CASSLPLVPDGSYNEQFF
clone size: NA; J gene: TRBJ2-7; D gene: NA; V gene: TRBV4-1; CDR3 DNA: TGCGCCAGCAGCCAAGATTCCGGACTCTACGTGCAGTACTTC; CDR3 protein: CASSQDSGLYVQYF
clone size: NA; J gene: TRBJ1-1; D gene: NA; V gene: TRBV12-3/TRBV12-4; CDR3 DNA: TGTGCCAGCAGTTTCAGGCCCGGGTTGGGAACTGAAGCTTTCTTT; CDR3 protein: CASSFRPGLGTEAFF
clone size: NA; J gene: TRBJ1-1; D gene: NA; V gene: TRBV6-2/TRBV6-3; CDR3 DNA: TGTGCCAGCAGTTCCCCAGTAGATCGAGGAACTGAAGCTTTCTTT; CDR3 protein: CASSSPVDRGTEAFF
clone size: few; J gene: TRBJ1-5; D gene: NA; V gene: TRBV20-1; CDR3 DNA: TGCAGTGCTAGTGTCAGGGCCAATCAGCCCCAGCATTTT; CDR3 protein: CSASVRANQPQHF
clone size: few; J gene: TRBJ2-3; D gene: TRBD2; V gene: TRBV12-3/TRBV12-4; CDR3 DNA: TGTGCCAGCTCAAAGCGGGAGTGGAGCACAGATACGCAGTATTTT; CDR3 protein: CASSKREWSTDTQYF
clone size: NA; J gene: TRBJ1-1; D gene: TRBD1; V gene: TRBV15; CDR3 DNA: TGTGCCACCAGCAGATCCGGACAGGGCGACACTGAAGCTTTCTTT; CDR3 protein: CATSRSGQGDTEAFF
clone size: NA; J gene: TRBJ2-7; D gene: NA; V gene: TRBV6-1; CDR3 DNA: TGTGCCAGCAGTCTGACAGGGGAGGGTCGGGAGCAGTACTTC; CDR3 protein: CASSLTGEGREQYF
clone size: NA; J gene: TRBJ2-2; D gene: TRBD2; V gene: TRBV2; CDR3 DNA: TGTGCCAGCAGATTACTAGCGGGGGGATACACCGGGGAGCTGTTTTTT; CDR3 protein: CASRLLAGGYTGELFF
clone size: NA; J gene: TRBJ1-5; D gene: NA; V gene: TRBV20-1; CDR3 DNA: TGCAGTGCTCGCTCCGCAGGGACTAGCAATCAGCCCCAGCATTTT; CDR3 protein: CSARSAGTSNQPQHF
clone size: many; J gene: TRBJ2-7; D gene: TRBD2; V gene: TRBV5-1; CDR3 DNA: TGCGCCAGCAGCAGGACTAGCGGTATACCCTACTACGAGCAGTACTTC; CDR3 protein: CASSRTSGIPYYEQYF
clone size: NA; J gene: TRBJ1-2; D gene: TRBD1; V gene: TRBV6-1; CDR3 DNA: TGTGCCAGCACCGATCCCGGGACAGGGGTTGGCTACACCTTC; CDR3 protein: CASTDPGTGVGYTF
clone size: NA; J gene: TRBJ2-3; D gene: NA; V gene: TRBV2; CDR3 DNA: TGTGCCAGCAGTGTCTTGGGGAGTGGCACAGATACGCAGTATTTT; CDR3 protein: CASSVLGSGTDTQYF
clone size: few; J gene: TRBJ2-4; D gene: NA; V gene: TRBV12-3/TRBV12-4; CDR3 DNA: TGTGCCAGCAGTTTGAGACAGGAGCTAGCCAAAAACATTCAGTACTTC; CDR3 protein: CASSLRQELAKNIQYF
clone size: NA; J gene: TRBJ1-2; D gene: TRBD1; V gene: TRBV7-2; CDR3 DNA: TGTGCCAGCAGCTTAGAGACAGGGTGGGGCTACACCTTC; CDR3 protein: CASSLETGWGYTF
clone size: few; J gene: TRBJ2-3; D gene: TRBD1; V gene: TRBV4-2; CDR3 DNA: TGTGCCAGCAGCCAAGCCGGGACAGGGGGCGCAGATACGCAGTATTTT; CDR3 protein: CASSQAGTGGADTQYF
clone size: few; J gene: TRBJ1-6; D gene: TRBD1; V gene: TRBV28; CDR3 DNA: TGTGCCAGCAGTTTGGCGGCGGCAGGGGGTTTTAGAGGATCACCCCTCCACTTT; CDR3 protein: CASSLAAAGGFRGSPLHF
clone size: NA; J gene: TRBJ2-7; D gene: TRBD2; V gene: TRBV5-1; CDR3 DNA: TGCGCCAGCGGCTTGAGCGGGGGGCCGTCCTACGAGCAGTACTTC; CDR3 protein: CASGLSGGPSYEQYF
clone size: few; J gene: TRBJ1-1; D gene: NA; V gene: TRBV12-3/TRBV12-4; CDR3 DNA: TGTGCCAGCAGTTTAATCCCATGGACAGTAGGGTACACTGAAGCTTTCTTT; CDR3 protein: CASSLIPWTVGYTEAFF
clone size: many; J gene: TRBJ2-3; D gene: NA; V gene: TRBV29-1; CDR3 DNA: TGCAGCGTTTCGGTAAACACAGATACGCAGTATTTT; CDR3 protein: CSVSVNTDTQYF
clone size: NA; J gene: TRBJ1-2; D gene: NA; V gene: TRBV7-2; CDR3 DNA: TGTGCCAGCAGCTCAGCTCGGGGCGACTATGGCTACACCTTC; CDR3 protein: CASSSARGDYGYTF
clone size: many; J gene: TRBJ1-2; D gene: NA; V gene: TRBV20-1; CDR3 DNA: TGCAGGCCAGGGCCCTATGGCTACACCTTC; CDR3 protein: CRPGPYGYTF
clone size: few; J gene: TRBJ1-1; D gene: TRBD1; V gene: TRBV30; CDR3 DNA: TGTGCCTGGAGGACAGGGTTGAACACTGAAGCTTTCTTT; CDR3 protein: CAWRTGLNTEAFF
clone size: NA; J gene: TRBJ2-3; D gene: NA; V gene: TRBV10-3; CDR3 DNA: TGTGCCATCAGTGAGTCGCCAAGCACAGATACGCAGTATTTT; CDR3 protein: CAISESPSTDTQYF
clone size: NA; J gene: TRBJ2-7; D gene: NA; V gene: TRBV27; CDR3 DNA: TGTGCCAGCAGTTTTCGGGTAGCGGTGGCCTACGAGCAGTACTTC; CDR3 protein: CASSFRVAVAYEQYF
clone size: few; J gene: TRBJ1-1; D gene: TRBD1; V gene: TRBV7-8; CDR3 DNA: TGTGCCAGCAGCTCACTCCCGGACAGGGGGATGGTGAACACTGAAGCTTTCTTT; CDR3 protein: CASSSLPDRGMVNTEAFF
clone size: NA; J gene: TRBJ2-2; D gene: NA; V gene: TRBV5-1; CDR3 DNA: TGCGCCAGCAGCCGACAGGATCCGAACACCGGGGAGCTGTTTTTT; CDR3 protein: CASSRQDPNTGELFF
clone size: few; J gene: TRBJ1-2; D gene: NA; V gene: TRBV28; CDR3 DNA: TGTGCCAGCAGTTTACCCGGGACACTCTATGGCTACACCTTC; CDR3 protein: CASSLPGTLYGYTF
clone size: few; J gene: TRBJ2-5; D gene: NA; V gene: TRBV20-1; CDR3 DNA: TGCAGTGCTAGTCGGCTTGCTGGGGGCGAGCCCGAGACCCAGTACTTC; CDR3 protein: CSASRLAGGEPETQYF
clone size: few; J gene: TRBJ1-2; D gene: TRBD1; V gene: TRBV6-1; CDR3 DNA: TGTGCCAGCAGTGAATGGTCAGGGGGCCATTATAACTATGGCTACACCTTC; CDR3 protein: CASSEWSGGHYNYGYTF
clone size: few; J gene: TRBJ1-2; D gene: NA; V gene: TRBV6-1; CDR3 DNA: TGTGCCAGCAGAGGAACCTATGGCTACACCTTC; CDR3 protein: CASRGTYGYTF
clone size: few; J gene: TRBJ2-3; D gene: TRBD2; V gene: TRBV28; CDR3 DNA: TGTGCCAGCAGTTTTTCTAGCGGGGGACGCACAGATACGCAGTATTTT; CDR3 protein: CASSFSSGGRTDTQYF
clone size: NA; J gene: TRBJ2-1; D gene: TRBD2; V gene: TRBV7-2; CDR3 DNA: TGTGCCAGCAGCTTCGGGACGCTACTAGCGATAGATGAGCAGTTCTTC; CDR3 protein: CASSFGTLLAIDEQFF
clone size: few; J gene: TRBJ2-1; D gene: NA; V gene: TRBV5-1; CDR3 DNA: TGCGCCAGCAAGTTGGTGGATGAGCAGTTCTTC; CDR3 protein: CASKLVDEQFF
clone size: NA; J gene: TRBJ1-6; D gene: NA; V gene: TRBV4-1; CDR3 DNA: TGCGCCAGCAGCCAGGGGCCAGGGGAAGATTCACCCCTCCACTTT; CDR3 protein: CASSQGPGEDSPLHF
clone size: few; J gene: TRBJ2-1; D gene: TRBD2; V gene: TRBV28; CDR3 DNA: TGTGCCAGCAGTTTATGGACTAGCGGAACCTACAATGAGCAGTTCTTC; CDR3 protein: CASSLWTSGTYNEQFF
clone size: few; J gene: TRBJ2-4; D gene: TRBD1; V gene: TRBV12-3/TRBV12-4; CDR3 DNA: TGTGCCAGCAGTCTAGGGGGCTTAAGTAACATTCAGTACTTC; CDR3 protein: CASSLGGLSNIQYF
clone size: once; J gene: TRBJ2-3; D gene: NA; V gene: TRBV24-1; CDR3 DNA: TGTGCCACCTCCAAAGGGGCGATTGATACGCAGTATTTT; CDR3 protein: CATSKGAIDTQYF
clone size: NA; J gene: TRBJ1-4; D gene: TRBD1; V gene: TRBV6-5; CDR3 DNA: TGTGCCAGCAGTTACTCCGGACAGGGGGCTAATGAAAAACTGTTTTTT; CDR3 protein: CASSYSGQGANEKLFF
clone size: few; J gene: TRBJ1-5; D gene: NA; V gene: TRBV6-5; CDR3 DNA: TGTGCCAGCAGTTACGGGAGGGGGGCCCTAAATCAGCCCCAGCATTTT; CDR3 protein: CASSYGRGALNQPQHF
clone size: NA; J gene: TRBJ2-7; D gene: TRBD2; V gene: TRBV7-2; CDR3 DNA: TGTGCCAGCAGCTTAGCCGGGACTACCTCCTACAATGAGCAGTACTTC; CDR3 protein: CASSLAGTTSYNEQYF
clone size: few; J gene: TRBJ1-5; D gene: TRBD1; V gene: TRBV15; CDR3 DNA: TGTGCCACCAGCAGAGTGACAGGGGGCAATCAGCCCCAGCATTTT; CDR3 protein: CATSRVTGGNQPQHF
clone size: few; J gene: TRBJ2-3; D gene: TRBD2; V gene: TRBV27; CDR3 DNA: TGTGCCAGCAGTTCGTTGCGGGAGATCGGCACAGATACGCAGTATTTT; CDR3 protein: CASSSLREIGTDTQYF
clone size: NA; J gene: TRBJ2-4; D gene: NA; V gene: TRBV3-1; CDR3 DNA: TGTGCCAGCAGCCAACTCCAGTGGGGGAAAAACATTCGGTACTTC; CDR3 protein: CASSQLQWGKNIRYF
clone size: few; J gene: TRBJ2-1; D gene: TRBD2; V gene: TRBV12-3/TRBV12-4; CDR3 DNA: TGTGCCAGCACCGAGGGACTAGCGGGGGGGTTGGGTGAGCAGTTCTTC; CDR3 protein: CASTEGLAGGLGEQFF
clone size: few; J gene: TRBJ2-5; D gene: TRBD1; V gene: TRBV7-9; CDR3 DNA: TGTGCCAGCAGCTCCATAACAGGGGGCCGAGAGACCCAGTACTTC; CDR3 protein: CASSSITGGRETQYF
clone size: once; J gene: TRBJ2-7; D gene: NA; V gene: TRBV20-1; CDR3 DNA: TGCAGTGCGGGGGACTTCCCGAGCTCCTACGAGCAGTACTTC; CDR3 protein: CSAGDFPSSYEQYF
clone size: few; J gene: TRBJ1-4; D gene: TRBD1; V gene: TRBV12-3/TRBV12-4; CDR3 DNA: TGTGCCAGCAGCAGGGGGCTTTTTGAAAAACTGTTTTTT; CDR3 protein: CASSRGLFEKLFF
clone size: NA; J gene: TRBJ2-1; D gene: TRBD2; V gene: TRBV5-6; CDR3 DNA: TGTGCCAGCAGCTTCCGAGTAGCGGGAAAGAATGAGCAGTTCTTC; CDR3 protein: CASSFRVAGKNEQFF
clone size: NA; J gene: TRBJ2-1; D gene: NA; V gene: TRBV4-2; CDR3 DNA: TGTGCCAGCACCGCAAGAGGACCTGGCTCCTACAATGAGCAGTTCTTC; CDR3 protein: CASTARGPGSYNEQFF
clone size: few; J gene: TRBJ2-1; D gene: TRBD2; V gene: TRBV6-1; CDR3 DNA: TGTGCCAGCAGTGAAATCCTCGCGGGAGTAAGGAATGAGCAGTTCTTC; CDR3 protein: CASSEILAGVRNEQFF
clone size: NA; J gene: TRBJ1-1; D gene: NA; V gene: TRBV28; CDR3 DNA: TGTGCCAGCAGGAGTTACCGGGACGTAGGGACTGAAGCTTTCTTT; CDR3 protein: CASRSYRDVGTEAFF
clone size: NA; J gene: TRBJ1-2; D gene: NA; V gene: TRBV4-2; CDR3 DNA: TGTGCCAGCCGCGGGGGCGTGCGGGGCTACACCTTC; CDR3 protein: CASRGGVRGYTF
clone size: NA; J gene: TRBJ1-1; D gene: TRBD1; V gene: TRBV20-1; CDR3 DNA: TGCAGTGCTAGAGTGGGGGACAGGGTGAACACTGAAGCTTTCTTT; CDR3 protein: CSARVGDRVNTEAFF
clone size: NA; J gene: TRBJ1-2; D gene: TRBD1; V gene: TRBV2; CDR3 DNA: TGTGCCAGCAGTCGTCCGGGACAGGGGAGGGAAAACTATGGCTACACCTTC; CDR3 protein: CASSRPGQGRENYGYTF